Below are 23 T cell receptor beta chains sequenced from a single sample in a study of radiation and T cells in renal cell carcinoma. The data were produced by immunoSEQ multiplex PCR, yet TCRdb's version contains in-frame clones alone and is incomplete. The sample includes 150,000 to 200,000 clones, about 85% of them seen just once. The time point is: blood 4 weeks post-SBRT, at nephrectomy. Specified treatment: 15 Gy SBRT to primary tumor, nephrectomy 4 weeks later. The material sequenced was blood, taken from a patient whose treatment included radiotherapy and nephrectomy. The receptors stem from a woman aged 45-65 years with renal cell carcinoma.

The chain links TRBV19 to TRBJ1-1; D is undetermined. From germline, CDR1 is LNHDA and CDR2 SQIVND (reference sequence). The V end was cut by 5 bases, the J end by 1 base, with 14 bases between. This CDR3 spans 15 amino acids. CDR3 amino acids: CASSPSTPGNTEAFF. In DNA form, the CDR3 reads TGTGCCAGTAGTCCCTCAACGCCGGGGAACACTGAAGCTTTCTTT.

This clone was found a few times. The chain joins TRBV19 to TRBJ1-3; maybe TRBD1 (6 bases). The germline gives CDR1 LNHDA, CDR2 SQIVND (reference sequence). Trimming shortened V by 2 bases and J by 4 bases, and 15 bases separated the two germline ends. CDR3 length: 16 amino acids. CDR3 nucleotides: TGTGCCAGTAGTATACGGGGGGGCGCAGGAGGAAACACCATATATTTT. Residues: CASSIRGGAGGNTIYF.

Here the CDR3 reads CASKGGLHYEQYF. In DNA, the CDR3 is TGTGCCAGTAAGGGGGGCTTACACTACGAGCAGTACTTC. V and J are TRBV19 and TRBJ2-7, with D perhaps TRBD1 or TRBD2 (6 bases each). The V end lost 7 bases, the J end lost 3 bases, and 13 bases lay between the germline ends. Germline V gene lookup returns CDR1 LNHDA and CDR2 SQIVND (reference sequence). The CDR3 is made up of 13 amino acids.

This clone showed up many times. The chain joins TRBV15 to TRBJ1-1; a possible D gene is TRBD1 (6 bases). Germline loops: CDR1 LNHNV, CDR2 YYDKDF (reference sequence). V was pared by 5 bases and J by 1 base, with 11 bases between. The CDR3 consists of 14 residues. CDR3 in DNA: TGTGCCACCAGCCGACACAGGGAGAACACTGAAGCTTTCTTT. Its translation: CATSRHRENTEAFF.

This clone showed up just once. Other DNA sequences within the sample encode an identical CDR3. This rearrangement joins TRBV5-1 to TRBJ2-5; 11 positions match TRBD2. CDR3 size: 14 residues. Germline values: CDR1 SGHRS, CDR2 YFSETQ. V was clipped by 4 bases and J by 4 bases; unmatched bases: 3. CDR3 sequence (DNA): TGCGCCAGCAGCGGAGGACTAGCGGGAGAGACCCAGTACTTC. Translation: CASSGGLAGETQYF.

The chain recombines TRBV7-2 with TRBJ2-7, with D possibly being TRBD1 (6 bases). V lost 5 bases and J lost 3, with 8 bases in between. Germline loops: CDR1 SGHTA, CDR2 FQGNSA. There are 12 residues in the CDR3. CDR3 amino acids: CASSTQGYEQYF. The DNA of the CDR3 is TGTGCCAGCAGCACACAGGGCTACGAGCAGTACTTC.

The rearrangement joins TRBV2 to TRBJ1-5; TRBD1 might be the D (6 bases). The CDR3 totals 16 residues. The germline V gene has CDR1 SNHLY and CDR2 FYNNEI. Trimming left V 9 bases short and J 1 base short, with 19 bases between. The CDR3 spells CASMRGSGGSNQPQHF. The DNA for the CDR3 is TGTGCCAGTATGCGGGGATCCGGGGGCAGCAATCAGCCCCAGCATTTT.

This clone appeared a single time. This rearrangement joins TRBV2 to TRBJ1-3; tentatively, D is TRBD1 (6 bases). CDR1 and CDR2 (germline): SNHLY, FYNNEI. The V gene lost 9 bases and the J gene lost 0 bases, with 15 bases spanning the gap. CDR3 length: 15 amino acids. The CDR3 DNA sequence: TGTGCCAGTCGGACAGACTCACTCTCTGGAAACACCATATATTTT. Translated, it gives CASRTDSLSGNTIYF.

This clone showed up just once. The chain uses TRBV6-4 and TRBJ1-2; TRBD1 matches at 9 bases. The CDR3 length is 16 residues. The V segment lost 6 bases and the J segment 8 bases; nucleotides outside the gene matches: 16. Germline V lookup: CDR1 MRHNA, CDR2 SNTAGT. CDR3 in amino acids: CASSRFGGQGLHGYTF. Here the CDR3 DNA reads TGTGCCAGCAGCCGGTTTGGTGGACAGGGGCTGCACGGCTACACCTTC.

This clone was seen a single time. The chain employs TRBV7-3 and TRBJ2-1; 8 bases line up with TRBD1. Trimming cost V 5 bases and J 7 bases; bases outside gene matches: 4. The CDR3 sequence is 13 residues long. Germline CDR1 is SGHTA and CDR2 is FQGTGA. CDR3 sequence reads: CASSLGQGNEQFF. The CDR3 DNA reads TGTGCCAGCAGCCTCGGACAGGGAAATGAGCAGTTCTTC.

The rearrangement uses TRBV19 and TRBJ1-2, with D uncertain. Germline V gene lookup returns CDR1 LNHDA and CDR2 SQIVND (reference sequence). The germline V and J ends were trimmed by 7 bases and 0 bases, with 12 bases remaining between them. The CDR3 is 14 residues long. CDR3 in amino acids: CASTTWEANYGYTF. For the CDR3, the DNA is TGTGCCAGTACCACCTGGGAAGCTAACTATGGCTACACCTTC.

This clone was detected only a few times. The chain combines TRBV2 with TRBJ2-4; a possible D gene is TRBD1 (6 bases). The germline V and J ends were trimmed by 2 bases and 8 bases, with 7 bases remaining between them. The CDR3 sequence is 12 residues long. Germline V gene data show CDR1 as SNHLY and CDR2 as FYNNEI. CDR3 region: CASSEKGDIQYF. As DNA, the CDR3 is TGTGCCAGCAGTGAAAAGGGGGACATTCAGTACTTC.

This clone occurred once. The chain joins TRBV18 to TRBJ1-5; D is uncertain. The ends were cut back, 2 bases at V and 7 bases at J, with 21 bases in the middle. The CDR3 runs to 17 residues. Germline V gene data show CDR1 as KGHSH and CDR2 as LQKENI. The CDR3 sequence: CASSPLDRFSEGQPQHF. The CDR3 DNA reads TGTGCCAGCTCACCATTAGATCGGTTTTCTGAAGGGCAGCCCCAGCATTTT.

The rearrangement links TRBV7-9 to TRBJ1-6, with TRBD1 matching 7 bases. With V trimmed by 5 bases and J by 9 bases, 7 bases remained unmatched. Germline V gene sequence: CDR1 SEHNR, CDR2 FQNEAQ (reference sequence). CDR3 length: 14 amino acids. This CDR3 reads CASSHDRASSPLHF. CDR3 in DNA: TGTGCCAGCAGCCATGACAGGGCTTCTTCACCCCTCCACTTT.

The J gene is TRBJ2-5, the V gene TRBV30; 10 bases match TRBD2. The CDR3 is 14 residues long. V lost 4 bases to trimming and J lost 5 bases; unmatched junction nucleotides: 7. Germline V gene data show CDR1 as GTSNPN and CDR2 as SVGIG (reference sequence). The CDR3 DNA follows: TGTGCCTGGACGCTAGCGGGGGCTCGTGAGACCCAGTACTTC. It encodes CAWTLAGARETQYF.

This clone was seen only once. This sequence joins TRBV19 and TRBJ1-2; D gene ambiguous. CDR1 LNHDA and CDR2 SQIVND come from the germline V gene (reference sequence). With 7 bases removed from V and 5 bases from J, the gap between germline ends came to 11 bases. The length of the CDR3 is 12 residues. The CDR3 is CASTVGEYGYTF. CDR3 sequence (DNA): TGTGCCAGTACAGTCGGGGAGTATGGCTACACCTTC.

The V gene is TRBV2, the J gene TRBJ1-6; the D is unclear. Germline V gene sequence: CDR1 SNHLY, CDR2 FYNNEI. This CDR3 contains 16 residues. V gave up 7 bases and J gave up 2 bases, with 15 bases separating them. The CDR3 loop is CASKGLGWAYNSPLHF. The DNA for the CDR3 is TGTGCCAGCAAGGGTTTGGGGTGGGCCTATAATTCACCCCTCCACTTT.

This chain links TRBV7-2 with TRBJ2-7, with 7 nucleotides matching TRBD1. The CDR3 has 15 residues. J gave up 3 bases and V 1 base, and 6 bases lay outside the gene matches. CDR1 is SGHTA and CDR2 is FQGNSA in the germline V gene. The CDR3 bases are TGTGCCAGCAGCTTAGGTGGGGGACAGATCTACGAGCAGTACTTC. Its protein product is CASSLGGGQIYEQYF. Combining the CDR3 with reference TRBV7-2 and TRBJ2-7 gives the whole variable domain GAGVSQSPSNKVTEKGKDVELRCDPISGHTALYWYRQSLGQGLEFLIYFQGNSAPDKSGLPSDRFSAERTGGSVSTLTIQRTQQEDSAVYLCASSLGGGQIYEQYFGPGTRLTVT.

V usage is TRBV6-6 and J usage is TRBJ2-3; D unresolved. The CDR3 sequence is 15 residues long. Trimming took 0 bases from V and 0 from J, leaving 7 bases between them. Germline V gene data show CDR1 as MNHNY and CDR2 as SVGAGI (reference sequence). The CDR3 region has the DNA TGTGCCAGCAGTTACTCATTTACCAGCACAGATACGCAGTATTTT. Translating gives CASSYSFTSTDTQYF.

The chain has TRBV27 and TRBJ2-7; 9 bases line up with TRBD1. Germline CDR1 is MNHEY and CDR2 is SMNVEV (reference sequence). V lost 6 bases and J lost 6; bases outside the gene matches: 9. The CDR3 has 14 amino acids. This CDR3 reads CASRTPGQGFEQYF. CDR3 bases: TGTGCCAGCAGGACACCGGGACAGGGATTCGAGCAGTACTTC.

This clone was detected only once. This chain links TRBV12-5 with TRBJ2-5; no definite D call. Germline CDR1 LGHNT, CDR2 FRNRAP. V was clipped by 3 bases and J by 5 bases, with 10 bases between them. This CDR3 region has 13 residues. CDR3 region: CASGFGVSETQYF. CDR3 sequence (DNA): TGTGCTAGTGGTTTTGGGGTTTCGGAGACCCAGTACTTC.

This sequence joins TRBV5-6 and TRBJ2-7, with no clear D. V gave up 4 bases and J gave up 3 bases, with 8 bases separating them. CDR3 length: 12 residues. Germline V gene sequence: CDR1 SGHDT, CDR2 YYEEEE. The CDR3, as DNA: TGTGCCAGCAGCCTTTTGGGCTACGAGCAGTACTTC. Its protein product is CASSLLGYEQYF.

V gene TRBV2 combines with J gene TRBJ2-7; TRBD2 matches 7 bases. CDR3 length: 11 amino acids. Trimming cost V 4 bases and J 9 bases; bases outside gene matches: 3. Per germline, CDR1 SNHLY and CDR2 FYNNEI. CDR3 nucleotide sequence: TGTGCCAGCAGTGGGGTAGCGGGGCAGTACTTC. This translates into CASSGVAGQYF. The complete variable domain, with remaining parts taken from reference TRBV2 and TRBJ2-7, reads EPEVTQTPSHQVTQMGQEVILRCVPISNHLYFYWYRQILGQKVEFLVSFYNNEISEKSEIFDDQFSVERPDGSNFTLKIRSTKLEDSAMYFCASSGVAGQYFGPGTRLTVT.